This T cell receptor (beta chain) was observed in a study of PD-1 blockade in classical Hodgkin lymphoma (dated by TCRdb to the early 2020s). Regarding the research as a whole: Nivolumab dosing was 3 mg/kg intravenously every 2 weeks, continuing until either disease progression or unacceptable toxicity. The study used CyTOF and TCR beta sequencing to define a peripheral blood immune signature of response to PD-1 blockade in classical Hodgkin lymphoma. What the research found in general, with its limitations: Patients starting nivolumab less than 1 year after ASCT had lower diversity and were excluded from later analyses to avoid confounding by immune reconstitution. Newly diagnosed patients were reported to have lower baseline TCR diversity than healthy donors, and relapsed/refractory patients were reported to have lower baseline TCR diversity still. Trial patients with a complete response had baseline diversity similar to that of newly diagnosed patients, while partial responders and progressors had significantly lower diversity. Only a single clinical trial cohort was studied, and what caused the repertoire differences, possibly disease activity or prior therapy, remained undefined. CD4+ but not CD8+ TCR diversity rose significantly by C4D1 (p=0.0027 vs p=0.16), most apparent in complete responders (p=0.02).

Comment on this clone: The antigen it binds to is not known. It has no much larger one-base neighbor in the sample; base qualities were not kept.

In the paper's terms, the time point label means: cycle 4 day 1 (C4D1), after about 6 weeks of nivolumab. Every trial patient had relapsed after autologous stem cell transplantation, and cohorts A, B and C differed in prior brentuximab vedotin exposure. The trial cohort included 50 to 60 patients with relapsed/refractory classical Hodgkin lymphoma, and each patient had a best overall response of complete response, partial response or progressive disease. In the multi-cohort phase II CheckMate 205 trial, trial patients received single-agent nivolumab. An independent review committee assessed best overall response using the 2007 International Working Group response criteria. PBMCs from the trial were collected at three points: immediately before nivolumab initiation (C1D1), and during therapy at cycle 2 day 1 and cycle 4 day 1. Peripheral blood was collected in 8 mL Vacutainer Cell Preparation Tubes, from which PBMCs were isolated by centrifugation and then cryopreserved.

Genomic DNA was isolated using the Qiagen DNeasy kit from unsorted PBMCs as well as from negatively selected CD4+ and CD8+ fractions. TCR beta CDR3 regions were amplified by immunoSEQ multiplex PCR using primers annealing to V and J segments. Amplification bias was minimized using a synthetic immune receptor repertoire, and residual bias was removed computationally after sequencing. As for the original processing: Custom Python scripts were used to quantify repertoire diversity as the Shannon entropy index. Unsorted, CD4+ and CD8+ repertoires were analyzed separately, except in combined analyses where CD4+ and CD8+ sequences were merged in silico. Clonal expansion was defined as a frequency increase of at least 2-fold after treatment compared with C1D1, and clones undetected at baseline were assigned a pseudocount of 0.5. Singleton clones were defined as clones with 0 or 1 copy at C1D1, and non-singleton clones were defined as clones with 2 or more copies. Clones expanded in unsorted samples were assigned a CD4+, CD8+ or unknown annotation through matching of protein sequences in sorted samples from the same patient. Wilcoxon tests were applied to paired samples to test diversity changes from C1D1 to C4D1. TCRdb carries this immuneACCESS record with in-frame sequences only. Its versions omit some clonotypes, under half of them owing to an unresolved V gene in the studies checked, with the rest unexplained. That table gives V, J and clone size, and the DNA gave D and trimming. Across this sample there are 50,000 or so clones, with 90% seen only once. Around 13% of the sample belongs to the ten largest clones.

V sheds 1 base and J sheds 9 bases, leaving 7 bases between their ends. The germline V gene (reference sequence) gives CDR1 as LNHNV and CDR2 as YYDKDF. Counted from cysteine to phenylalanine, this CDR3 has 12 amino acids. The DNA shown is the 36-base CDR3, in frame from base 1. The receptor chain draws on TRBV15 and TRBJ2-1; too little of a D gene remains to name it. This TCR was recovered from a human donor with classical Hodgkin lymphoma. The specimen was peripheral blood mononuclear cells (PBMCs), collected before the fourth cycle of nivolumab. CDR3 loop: CATSRVVGEQFF. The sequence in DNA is TGTGCCACCAGCAGAGTGGTAGGTGAGCAGTTCTTC.